What follows are 18 T cell receptor beta chains derived from one specimen sequenced in a study of T cell changes during pregnancy in multiple sclerosis. Sequenced by immunoSEQ multiplex PCR; TCRdb stores in-frame clones only, minus some. The sample has approximately 130,000 clones; about 96% are singletons. Material: peripheral blood, obtained after pregnancy. The receptors come from a female donor with multiple sclerosis, enrolled in a pregnancy study.

J is TRBJ2-3 and V is TRBV11-1; D not certain. V lost 5 bases, J lost 1 base, and 4 bases lay in between. Looked up from germline, CDR1 is SGHAT and CDR2 is FQDESV (reference sequence). There are 12 residues in the CDR3. CDR3 protein: CASSLRTDTQYF. The CDR3 nucleotides read TGTGCCAGCAGCCTCCGCACAGATACGCAGTATTTT. The variable domain in full, with the rest retrieved from reference TRBV11-1 and TRBJ2-3, is EAEVAQSPRYKITEKSQAVAFWCDPISGHATLYWYRQILGQGPELLVQFQDESVVDDSQLPKDRFSAERLKGVDSTLKIQPAELGDSAMYLCASSLRTDTQYFGPGTRLTVL.

The chain joins TRBV6-4 to TRBJ2-1, with 7 positions matching TRBD1. V gave up 5 bases and J gave up 6 bases; unmatched junction bases: 7. The CDR3 runs 14 residues. Germline CDR1 reads MRHNA; CDR2 reads SNTAGT. CDR3 protein: CASSRQGHTNEQFF. CDR3 DNA: TGTGCCAGCAGTCGACAGGGCCACACCAATGAGCAGTTCTTC.

The chain has TRBV25-1 and TRBJ2-7; 9 bases map to TRBD1. The CDR3 covers 13 residues. V lost 4 bases to trimming and J lost 6 bases; unmatched junction nucleotides: 4. CDR1 is MGHDK and CDR2 is SYGVNS in the germline V gene. CDR3 sequence: CASSGVDRGEQYF. CDR3 sequence (DNA): TGTGCCAGCAGTGGGGTGGACAGGGGCGAGCAGTACTTC.

V usage is TRBV9 and J usage is TRBJ2-3; 13 bases agree with TRBD2. Germline CDR1 is SGDLS and CDR2 is YYNGEE. With 4 bases clipped from V and 1 base from J, the junction kept 3 bases outside the gene matches. This CDR3 region has 16 residues. CDR3: CASSPGLAGGTDTQYF. Written as DNA, the CDR3 is TGTGCCAGCAGCCCAGGACTAGCGGGAGGCACAGATACGCAGTATTTT. Filled out from reference TRBV9 and TRBJ2-3, the complete variable domain reads DSGVTQTPKHLITATGQRVTLRCSPRSGDLSVYWYQQSLDQGLQFLIQYYNGEERAKGNILERFSAQQFPDLHSELNLSSLELGDSALYFCASSPGLAGGTDTQYFGPGTRLTVL.

J is TRBJ2-2 and V is TRBV6-6; the match to TRBD2 covers 11 bases. The germline V gene has CDR1 MNHNY and CDR2 SVGAGI (reference sequence). J lost 5 bases, V lost 6 bases, and 8 bases had no gene match. The CDR3 consists of 16 residues. CDR3 protein: CASSLAGGSKTGELFF. In DNA form, the CDR3 reads TGTGCCAGCAGCTTAGCGGGAGGGAGTAAAACCGGGGAGCTGTTTTTT.

This chain's CDR3 is CASSFDRVREQYF. CDR3 bases: TGTGCCAGCAGCTTTGACAGGGTCCGCGAGCAGTACTTC. This chain links TRBV7-9 with TRBJ2-7, with 7 bases that match TRBD1. Germline lookup yields CDR1 SEHNR and CDR2 FQNEAQ (reference sequence). Trimming cost V 3 bases and J 6 bases; bases outside gene matches: 5. The CDR3 spans 13 residues.

This chain connects TRBV30 to TRBJ1-1; 8 bases map to TRBD1. V shed 0 bases and J 6 bases; nucleotides not matched to a gene: 9. This CDR3 spans 15 amino acids. In germline, CDR1 is GTSNPN, CDR2 SVGIG (reference sequence). In DNA form, the CDR3 reads TGTGCCTGGAGTGTTTGGGACAGGAGACTCGCTGAAGCTTTCTTT. It yields the protein CAWSVWDRRLAEAFF.

The V call is TRBV4-2, the J call TRBJ2-7, with 8 bases matching TRBD2. The CDR3 runs 15 residues. Germline CDR1 and CDR2: LGHNA and YNFKEQ. After removal of 3 bases from V and 5 bases from J, the junction contained 9 bases not matched to a gene. Written as DNA, the CDR3 is TGTGCCAGCAGCCAGGTCAGCGGGAGTGGCGACGAGCAGTACTTC. Protein product: CASSQVSGSGDEQYF.

The gene calls are TRBV30 and TRBJ2-2; TRBD2 is a possible D gene (5 bases). The CDR3 is 13 residues long. The germline V gene has CDR1 GTSNPN and CDR2 SVGIG (reference sequence). With 3 bases removed from V and 0 bases from J, the gap between germline ends came to 5 bases. In DNA form, the CDR3 reads TGTGCCTGGAGGGGAGCGAACACCGGGGAGCTGTTTTTT. It codes for CAWRGANTGELFF.

This chain joins TRBV18 and TRBJ2-7, with D perhaps matching TRBD1 (5 bases). The CDR3 is 16 amino acids. V dropped 3 bases and J dropped 3 bases, with 18 bases sitting between them. Germline CDR1 and CDR2: KGHSH and LQKENI. In nucleotides, the CDR3 is TGTGCCAGCTCACCCATTCAGGGATCAGCTAACTACGAGCAGTACTTC. It yields the protein CASSPIQGSANYEQYF.

The V and J genes are TRBV29-1 and TRBJ1-2; 7 bases map to TRBD1. From germline, CDR1 is SQVTM and CDR2 ANQGSEA. This CDR3 spans 14 amino acids. The ends lost 6 bases at V and 2 bases at J; junction bases unmatched: 9. The DNA for the CDR3 is TGCAGCGTAACTCCGGGACAGTCAAACTATGGCTACACCTTC. Its protein is CSVTPGQSNYGYTF.

The chain links TRBV9 to TRBJ2-1, with 10 nucleotides matching TRBD2. In germline, CDR1 is SGDLS, CDR2 YYNGEE. The CDR3 covers 16 residues. V lost 2 bases to trimming and J lost 6 bases; unmatched junction nucleotides: 8. The chain's CDR3 is CASSVGHSGRTNEQFF. The DNA for the CDR3 is TGTGCCAGCAGCGTGGGCCATAGCGGGAGGACCAATGAGCAGTTCTTC.

This clone was counted only a few times. The V call is TRBV5-4, the J call TRBJ2-2; weak D call: TRBD2 (6 bases). Germline CDR1 and CDR2: SGHNT and YYREEE (reference sequence). CDR3 length equals 15 residues. V was shortened by 2 bases and J by 2 bases, with 10 bases between the two germline ends. For the CDR3, the DNA is TGTGCCAGCAGCTTAGGACTAACCAACACCGGGGAGCTGTTTTTT. Translated, it gives CASSLGLTNTGELFF.

V gene TRBV19 combines with J gene TRBJ2-2, with 12 bases aligning to TRBD2. Germline V gives CDR1 LNHDA, CDR2 SQIVND (reference sequence). This CDR3 has 18 amino acids. Losses at the gene ends were 3 bases for V and 4 bases for J; bases not matched to a gene: 9. The CDR3 bases are TGTGCCAGTAGTATGACTAGCGGGAGCCCTTTTGTCACCGGGGAGCTGTTTTTT. It is translated as CASSMTSGSPFVTGELFF. The complete variable domain, with remaining parts taken from reference TRBV19 and TRBJ2-2, reads DGGITQSPKYLFRKEGQNVTLSCEQNLNHDAMYWYRQDPGQGLRLIYYSQIVNDFQKGDIAEGYSVSREKKESFPLTVTSAQKNPTAFYLCASSMTSGSPFVTGELFFGEGSRLTVL.

This chain uses TRBV19 with TRBJ1-5; D is possibly TRBD1 (6 bases). V lost 5 bases to trimming and J lost 7 bases, with 15 bases between them. This CDR3 is 14 amino acids long. In germline, CDR1 is LNHDA, CDR2 SQIVND (reference sequence). CDR3 nucleotides: TGTGCCAGTAGTGAACAGGGCTTCGGACAGCCCCAGCATTTT. It is translated as CASSEQGFGQPQHF.

V and J are TRBV9 and TRBJ2-1, with a possible D match to TRBD2 (6 bases). The germline V gene has CDR1 SGDLS and CDR2 YYNGEE. V lost 4 bases, J lost 7 bases, and 12 bases lay in between. This CDR3 has 13 residues. The DNA of the CDR3 is TGTGCCAGCAGCCCCCAACTAGCAAATGAGCAGTTCTTC. Its translation: CASSPQLANEQFF.

The chain joins TRBV7-9 to TRBJ2-7, with D perhaps matching TRBD1 (6 bases). In germline, CDR1 is SEHNR, CDR2 FQNEAQ (reference sequence). This CDR3 spans 15 amino acids. Trimming shortened V by 4 bases and J by 2 bases, and 15 bases separated the two germline ends. The CDR3 DNA reads TGTGCCAGCAGCTCCAACCGGGACACAACCTACGAGCAGTACTTC. Protein: CASSSNRDTTYEQYF.

The CDR3 spells CASSRTSGSHEQFF. CDR3 nucleotides: TGTGCCAGCAGTCGGACTAGCGGGAGTCATGAGCAGTTCTTC. The V call is TRBV27, the J call TRBJ2-1; TRBD2 matches 13 bases. The CDR3 totals 14 residues. Germline CDR1 and CDR2: MNHEY and SMNVEV (reference sequence). With V trimmed by 5 bases and J by 8 bases, 3 bases remained unmatched.